The 14 T cell receptor beta chains in this list originate from one sample, sequenced in a study of cytomegalovirus exposure and HLA in healthy donors. The PCR made use of 60 Vbeta and 13 Jbeta primers. Profiling relied on immunoSEQ multiplex PCR, and the TCRdb table lists in-frame clones only, not all of them. The repertoire holds almost 200,000 clones, with 70% to 80% as singletons. The source material was PBMCs. These TCRs come from a male donor in good health and CMV-seropositive.

This chain links TRBV6-1 with TRBJ2-6; D is unresolved. Trimming shortened V by 1 base and J by 4 bases, and 8 bases separated the two germline ends. The CDR3 spans 15 residues. Germline V gives CDR1 MNHNS, CDR2 SASEGT. In nucleotides, the CDR3 is TGTGCCAGCAGTGAAGGGGCAAGCGGGGCCAACGTCCTGACTTTC. Residues: CASSEGASGANVLTF.

CDR3 sequence (DNA): TGTGCCAGCAGCGTAGCTGAGGAGTTCTACGAGCAGTACTTC. This translates into CASSVAEEFYEQYF. The J gene is TRBJ2-7, the V gene TRBV9; D is undetermined. The V and J ends lost 0 bases and 3 bases respectively, with 10 bases between them. CDR1 is SGDLS, CDR2 YYNGEE, per germline. CDR3 length: 14 residues.

This chain links TRBV27 with TRBJ1-2, with 7 bases identical to TRBD1. The CDR3 consists of 16 residues. V lost 6 bases, J lost 7 bases, and 17 bases stayed unmatched. From germline, CDR1 is MNHEY and CDR2 SMNVEV (reference sequence). The CDR3 here is CASSPGTARGGGGYTF. The CDR3 DNA sequence: TGTGCCAGCAGCCCAGGGACAGCCCGTGGAGGAGGTGGCTACACCTTC.

The rearrangement uses TRBV5-6 and TRBJ1-1, with D hard to call. V gave up 7 bases and J gave up 3 bases, with 13 bases separating them. Germline CDR1 SGHDT, CDR2 YYEEEE. This CDR3 contains 13 residues. The CDR3 loop reads CASGGYGDTEAFF. CDR3 DNA sequence: TGTGCCAGCGGAGGGTATGGGGACACTGAAGCTTTCTTT.

The chain joins TRBV18 to TRBJ2-4, with D tentatively TRBD1 (6 bases). Per the germline V gene, CDR1 is KGHSH and CDR2 is LQKENI. The CDR3 loop spans 15 amino acids. V lost 6 bases, J lost 6 bases, and 18 bases lay in between. CDR3 sequence: CASSAGPEGVNIQYF. CDR3 coding DNA: TGTGCCAGCTCGGCTGGACCCGAGGGGGTAAACATTCAGTACTTC.

A single count supports this clone. The chain carries TRBV28 and TRBJ1-4, with 10 bases identical to TRBD1. The CDR3 has 17 amino acids. Germline V gene data show CDR1 as MDHEN and CDR2 as SYDVKM. V was clipped by 6 bases and J by 2 bases; unmatched bases: 9. The DNA for the CDR3 is TGTGCCAGCAGGACCGGGACAGGGGTAGAGACTAATGAAAAACTGTTTTTT. Translating gives CASRTGTGVETNEKLFF.

This rearrangement joins TRBV6-6 to TRBJ1-2; the match to TRBD1 covers 8 bases. J lost 4 bases, V lost 8 bases, and 15 bases had no gene match. This CDR3 is built from 16 residues. Germline V gene sequence: CDR1 MNHNY, CDR2 SVGAGI (reference sequence). The CDR3 DNA follows: TGTGCCAGCCTGAGTCCCAGGGGGCTAAGTCCCTATGGCTACACCTTC. This translates into CASLSPRGLSPYGYTF.

J is TRBJ2-5 and V is TRBV10-3, with a tentative D call TRBD2 (5 bases). Germline V gene sequence: CDR1 ENHRY, CDR2 SYGVKD. This CDR3 has 12 amino acids. Trimming removed 0 bases from V and 11 bases from J, with 10 bases in between. CDR3 coding DNA: TGTGCCATCAGTGAGTCGGGGTGGGAGCAGTACTTC. Protein: CAISESGWEQYF.

This sequence joins TRBV19 and TRBJ1-2; 7 bases line up with TRBD1. Looked up from germline, CDR1 is LNHDA and CDR2 is SQIVND (reference sequence). V gave up 8 bases and J gave up 4 bases; unmatched junction bases: 7. The CDR3 is 13 residues long. CDR3 bases: TGTGCCAGTTGGGACAGCGCTTTCTATGGCTACACCTTC. Translated, it gives CASWDSAFYGYTF. The full variable domain, with the rest looked up from reference TRBV19 and TRBJ1-2, is DGGITQSPKYLFRKEGQNVTLSCEQNLNHDAMYWYRQDPGQGLRLIYYSQIVNDFQKGDIAEGYSVSREKKESFPLTVTSAQKNPTAFYLCASWDSAFYGYTFGSGTRLTVV.

This clone was seen a few times. The rearrangement joins TRBV19 to TRBJ1-5; 7 bases agree with TRBD1. CDR1 and CDR2 from the germline V gene are LNHDA and SQIVND (reference sequence). This CDR3 is 18 amino acids long. After removal of 5 bases from V and 0 bases from J, the junction contained 13 bases not matched to a gene. The CDR3 bases are TGTGCCAGTAGTCGCCGACCGACAGGGACATATAGCAATCAGCCCCAGCATTTT. Residues: CASSRRPTGTYSNQPQHF.

This chain connects TRBV27 to TRBJ2-1; tentative D call: TRBD2 (5 bases). This CDR3 comprises 12 residues. CDR1 is MNHEY, CDR2 SMNVEV, per germline (reference sequence). Trimming took off 7 bases at V and 9 bases at J, with 13 bases between the two ends. In DNA, the CDR3 is TGTGCCAGCAACTCGGGATATGGTGAGCAGTTCTTC. Its protein product is CASNSGYGEQFF.

The count of this clone is one. This chain connects TRBV19 to TRBJ2-5, with 9 positions matching TRBD2. Looked up from germline, CDR1 is LNHDA and CDR2 is SQIVND (reference sequence). The V segment lost 3 bases and the J segment 5 bases; nucleotides outside the gene matches: 7. The CDR3 loop spans 15 amino acids. CDR3 bases: TGTGCCAGTAGTATTTGGAGCGGGGGGCGGGAGACCCAGTACTTC. Its protein product is CASSIWSGGRETQYF.

The chain joins TRBV28 to TRBJ2-1, with 11 bases aligning to TRBD1. The CDR3 has 15 residues. The germline V gene encodes CDR1 MDHEN and CDR2 SYDVKM. V gave up 3 bases and J gave up 9 bases; unmatched junction bases: 7. CDR3 sequence reads: CASSLSDRGLGEQFF. The CDR3 nucleotides read TGTGCCAGCAGTTTGTCGGACAGGGGGCTGGGTGAGCAGTTCTTC.

The chain couples TRBV4-1 to TRBJ2-7; 11 nucleotides agree with TRBD1. In germline, CDR1 is MGHRA, CDR2 YSYEKL. Unmatched junction bases numbered 12, after V lost 7 bases and J lost 1 base. The CDR3 sequence is 17 residues long. The CDR3 DNA reads TGCGCCAGCACCAAGGGGACAGGGGGTGGGAGGTCCTACGAGCAGTACTTC. Translating it yields CASTKGTGGGRSYEQYF.